The following is a T cell receptor (beta chain) sequence with its context. Its antigen specificity is not known. No base quality information exists; no much larger clone differs at one position. This record belongs to a study of blood T cells in healthy people across ages (dated by TCRdb to the mid-2010s). Describing the broader study: In model experiments, template switching captured roughly one uniquely barcoded TCR beta cDNA molecule for every two T cells. The donors were divided into four age groups: young (average roughly 17 years), middle-aged (approximately 39), aged (about 62) and long-lived (82). To track age-related changes in TCR beta repertoire diversity, the study relied on deep sequencing normalized with unique cDNA molecular identifiers. To avoid experimental bias, donors of different ages were distributed randomly across sequencing lanes. For two donors (one aged 18 to 30 and one aged 80 or older), the study analyzed two additional independent replicas of 1 million unique cDNA reads from the same blood draw. What the authors observed across the whole study: As age increased, observed TCR beta diversity per million T cells dropped in a roughly linear way, and a significant reduction was already evident by age about 40. Estimates of total diversity from one million sequenced T cells were regarded as lower bounds and underestimates. Because the CMV infection status of the donors was unknown, age-related changes in expanded clonotypes may potentially have been confounded. A strong correlation was found between observed TCR beta diversity and the percentage of naive T cells measured by flow cytometry. Because profiling used bulk unsorted PBMCs, naive and antigen-experienced compartments could not be compared conclusively. The long-lived group showed more naive CD4+ T cells, fewer expanded clones and increased TCR diversity than the aged group, suggesting age selection.

The 39 donors, aged about 6 to 95 years, were systemically healthy Caucasian individuals from Russia. Roughly 9.5 milliliters of peripheral blood were drawn from each donor into EDTA-treated Vacutainer tubes. Ficoll-Paque density-gradient centrifugation was used to isolate PBMCs, with at least 6.5 million obtained per sample. Trizol reagent was used to extract total RNA from the PBMCs, yielding at least 5.5 micrograms per sample. The percentages of naive CD45RAhigh/CD27high T cells were determined by flow cytometry on a PBMC aliquot from every donor. From cysteine to phenylalanine, the CDR3 is 15 amino acids long. Solely the CDR3 DNA is kept, with 45 bases framed from the first base. Via the germline V gene, CDR1 is KGHSH and CDR2 LQKENI. Compared with germline, V lacks 4 bases and J lacks 3 bases; bases without a gene match: 5. Libraries came from 5' RACE. The sequencer listed for this sample is Illumina HiSeq 2500. A second PCR of roughly 6 to 12 cycles was performed with a sample-barcoded 5' primer and a J-beta primer mix. Each TCR beta cDNA molecule received a unique molecular identifier from a template-switch 5' adaptor carrying 12 random nucleotides. Each sample yielded at least 3 million CDR3-containing paired-end reads. First-strand cDNA synthesis was performed from all RNA using the Mint cDNA synthesis kit, with priming by a TRBC-specific oligonucleotide. After uracil-DNA glycosylase treatment, a first 18-cycle PCR used universal primers M1SS and BC2_uni_R on all cDNA. The original pipeline was this. For normalization, 1 million high-quality reads, each with a distinct molecular identifier, were randomly selected from each sample. Instead of being binned into consensus sequences, reads that shared molecular identifiers were thrown out. MiTCR, run with a Q25 quality threshold and the strictest error-elimination algorithm, handled CDR3 identification, clonotype clustering and error correction. Lower-bound total TCR beta diversity was estimated with a nonparametric unseen species model using Euler transformation. The raw public reads went through TCRdb reprocessing: fastp at Q25, MiXCR clone calling, in-frame beta chains kept. Rows matching on CDR3 protein sequence are summarized as one entry with the most common DNA and genes. The V and J calls were not made by the authors but by TCRdb's processing. In this sample the table shows about 640,000 distinct CDR3 sequences, around 54% of which occur a single time. The top ten constitute roughly 34% of the sample.

The sample consisted of blood. The chain uses TRBV18 and TRBJ2-2; TRBD1 fits 7 bases in the junction. This sequence was found in a man aged 55 to 70 in good health. The DNA sequence reads TGTGCCAGCTCACGACAGGGATCGGACACCGGGGAGCTGTTTTTT. Translated, it gives CASSRQGSDTGELFF.